This T cell receptor (beta chain) was observed in a study of beta chain features in type 1 diabetes. The study reverse transcribed the entire isolated RNA, so it sequenced expressed TCRB transcripts. Clones were sequenced by immunoSEQ multiplex PCR, and TCRdb holds only the in-frame ones, with some missing. The sample contains a few hundred thousand clones, 8.5% to 10% of which appear only once. As regards this clone: Its target is unknown.

Study findings and constraints: People with Type 1 diabetes carried modestly yet significantly shorter TCRB CDR3s in all four CD4+ subsets. Whether TCRB rearrangement is influenced by HLA type went unresolved here.

Sequences were obtained from central memory CD4+ T cells from blood. The receptor's source is a man aged 25-45 years with type 1 diabetes.

CDR3 coding DNA: TGTGCTAGTGGTTTGGGACAGGGAGATACGCAGTATTTT. As protein: CASGLGQGDTQYF. V gene TRBV12-5 combines with J gene TRBJ2-3; 7 nucleotides align to TRBD1. Germline assignment: CDR1 LGHNT and CDR2 FRNRAP. This CDR3 has 13 amino acids. Trimming cost V 1 base and J 5 bases; bases outside gene matches: 0.